The rows below give T cell receptor beta chains drawn from one sample of a study of shared clonotypes between healthy human individuals. Repertoires were generated with immunoSEQ multiplex PCR, while TCRdb's copy carries only in-frame clones and drops some. Of hundreds of thousands of clones in the sample, just over 90% were seen once. The specimen sequenced was naive CD8+ T cells sorted from blood. Receptors originate from a man aged 30 to 39 in good health. Both conserved end residues are trimmed from each CDR3.

j_call: TRBJ2-1; v_call: TRBV9; cdr3_aa: ASSISSGKIDEQF
j_call: TRBJ2-7; v_call: TRBV19; cdr3_aa: ASSPGQGFYEQY
j_call: TRBJ2-7; v_call: TRBV29-1; cdr3_aa: SVTGTDNTYEQY
j_call: TRBJ2-1; v_call: TRBV5-4; cdr3_aa: AYGGGSSYNEQF
j_call: TRBJ2-3; v_call: TRBV7-9; cdr3_aa: ASSLAGGYDTQY
j_call: TRBJ1-4; v_call: TRBV14; cdr3_aa: ASSHGFAELF
j_call: TRBJ2-7; v_call: TRBV2; cdr3_aa: ASLTGTKYEQY
j_call: TRBJ2-1; v_call: TRBV6-4; cdr3_aa: ASSEGQPAYNEQF
j_call: TRBJ2-3; v_call: TRBV30; cdr3_aa: AWSGTSGSRQY
j_call: TRBJ2-3; v_call: TRBV27; cdr3_aa: ASSFPVAGRAPGLDTQY
j_call: TRBJ1-2; v_call: TRBV11-2; cdr3_aa: ASSSESYGYT
j_call: TRBJ1-5; v_call: TRBV4-1; cdr3_aa: ASSQDRQSLNQPQH
j_call: TRBJ2-5; v_call: TRBV7-6; cdr3_aa: ASSLAADWQETQY
j_call: TRBJ2-1; v_call: TRBV5-1; cdr3_aa: ASSFDQGSNEQF
j_call: TRBJ1-1; v_call: TRBV2; cdr3_aa: ACSMMNTEAF
j_call: TRBJ2-1; v_call: TRBV29-1; cdr3_aa: SVRLDRSYNEQF
j_call: TRBJ2-1; v_call: TRBV5-4; cdr3_aa: ASSLGPSGSRAGGQF
j_call: TRBJ2-3; v_call: TRBV29-1; cdr3_aa: SAVFGRRKDTQY
j_call: TRBJ2-1; v_call: TRBV6-5; cdr3_aa: ASSYILAANEQF
j_call: TRBJ1-4; v_call: TRBV27; cdr3_aa: ASRPGTVHNEKLF
j_call: TRBJ2-1; v_call: TRBV29-1; cdr3_aa: SVEGSSGRPYEQF
j_call: TRBJ2-3; v_call: TRBV4-2; cdr3_aa: ASSQLGVDTQY
j_call: TRBJ2-1; v_call: TRBV13; cdr3_aa: ASSRTSGTVNEQF
j_call: TRBJ2-2; v_call: TRBV9; cdr3_aa: ASSAPGGAGELF
j_call: TRBJ2-7; v_call: TRBV5-8; cdr3_aa: ASSFGGLAEFYEQY
j_call: TRBJ1-1; v_call: TRBV7-9; cdr3_aa: ASSLLDRDTEAF
j_call: TRBJ2-4; v_call: TRBV5-5; cdr3_aa: ASSLGQGIAKNIQY
j_call: TRBJ2-7; v_call: TRBV5-5; cdr3_aa: ASSLWSGSSYEQY
j_call: TRBJ2-2; v_call: TRBV11-2; cdr3_aa: ASSLQGSTGELF
j_call: TRBJ1-1; v_call: TRBV25-1; cdr3_aa: ASRGTTNTEAF
j_call: TRBJ1-1; v_call: TRBV6-5; cdr3_aa: ASRQQGLDTEAF
j_call: TRBJ2-7; v_call: TRBV28; cdr3_aa: ASRPTGTRVGASSYEQY
j_call: TRBJ2-7; v_call: TRBV7-2; cdr3_aa: ASSASGSWDEQY
j_call: TRBJ2-7; v_call: TRBV28; cdr3_aa: ASSLGAGVAYEQY
j_call: TRBJ1-2; v_call: TRBV7-8; cdr3_aa: ASSPLRGPDYGYT
j_call: TRBJ2-3; v_call: TRBV7-2; cdr3_aa: ASHSGFTDTQY
j_call: TRBJ2-1; v_call: TRBV27; cdr3_aa: ASSLVPLSYNEQF
j_call: TRBJ2-2; v_call: TRBV7-6; cdr3_aa: ASSLAGANTGELF
j_call: TRBJ2-4; v_call: TRBV19; cdr3_aa: ASSAQEGAKNIQY
j_call: TRBJ2-7; v_call: TRBV9; cdr3_aa: ASSPWREISSYEQY
j_call: TRBJ2-1; v_call: TRBV5-8; cdr3_aa: ASSLNDLSADNEQF
j_call: TRBJ1-1; v_call: TRBV19; cdr3_aa: ASRAGDTEAF
j_call: TRBJ2-2; v_call: TRBV29-1; cdr3_aa: SVEDGTGTGELF
j_call: TRBJ2-7; v_call: TRBV7-9; cdr3_aa: ASSQSLSPYEQY
j_call: TRBJ1-3; v_call: TRBV10-3; cdr3_aa: ASRGQALDTIY
j_call: TRBJ1-2; v_call: TRBV28; cdr3_aa: ASRPDRGRALGYT
j_call: TRBJ2-2; v_call: TRBV10-2; cdr3_aa: ASLGKGDSTGELF
j_call: TRBJ2-7; v_call: TRBV2; cdr3_aa: ASSVKRGSALYKFEQY
j_call: TRBJ2-7; v_call: TRBV13; cdr3_aa: ASSLGWGLAGGEQY
j_call: TRBJ2-7; v_call: TRBV28; cdr3_aa: ASSPGLAGGPYEQY
j_call: TRBJ2-7; v_call: TRBV18; cdr3_aa: ASSPPAKGQNPYEQY
j_call: TRBJ1-1; v_call: TRBV7-2; cdr3_aa: ASSQTGTEAF
j_call: TRBJ2-3; v_call: TRBV9; cdr3_aa: ASSVEGDTDTQY
j_call: TRBJ2-7; v_call: TRBV7-9; cdr3_aa: ASSPPSSGATYEQY
j_call: TRBJ1-2; v_call: TRBV10-3; cdr3_aa: AISESIQGVNYGYT
j_call: TRBJ2-3; v_call: TRBV29-1; cdr3_aa: SVTSGITGSPDTQY
j_call: TRBJ1-4; v_call: TRBV5-1; cdr3_aa: ASSSTFDRVGDEKLF
j_call: TRBJ2-3; v_call: TRBV7-2; cdr3_aa: ASSLNTVLTQGSTDTQY
j_call: TRBJ2-4; v_call: TRBV27; cdr3_aa: ASSLSAKNIQY